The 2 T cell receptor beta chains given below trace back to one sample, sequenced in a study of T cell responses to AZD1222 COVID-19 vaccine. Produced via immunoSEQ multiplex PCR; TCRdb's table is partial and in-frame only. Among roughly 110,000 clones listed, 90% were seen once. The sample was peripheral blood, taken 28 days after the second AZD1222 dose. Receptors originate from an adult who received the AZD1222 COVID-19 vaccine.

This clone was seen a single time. The CDR3 bases are TGTGCCAGCTCACCCTCGGACCAGAACACTGAAGCTTTCTTT. Translating it yields CASSPSDQNTEAFF. This chain connects TRBV18 to TRBJ1-1, with D hard to call. V was shortened by 3 bases and J by 1 base, with 9 bases between the two germline ends. Germline CDR1 reads KGHSH; CDR2 reads LQKENI. This CDR3 contains 14 residues.

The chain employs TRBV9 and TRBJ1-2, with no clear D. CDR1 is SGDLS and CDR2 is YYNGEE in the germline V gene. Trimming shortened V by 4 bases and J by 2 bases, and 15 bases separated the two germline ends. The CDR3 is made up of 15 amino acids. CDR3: CASSPREAGNYGYTF. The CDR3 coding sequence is TGTGCCAGCAGCCCGAGGGAAGCAGGAAACTATGGCTACACCTTC.